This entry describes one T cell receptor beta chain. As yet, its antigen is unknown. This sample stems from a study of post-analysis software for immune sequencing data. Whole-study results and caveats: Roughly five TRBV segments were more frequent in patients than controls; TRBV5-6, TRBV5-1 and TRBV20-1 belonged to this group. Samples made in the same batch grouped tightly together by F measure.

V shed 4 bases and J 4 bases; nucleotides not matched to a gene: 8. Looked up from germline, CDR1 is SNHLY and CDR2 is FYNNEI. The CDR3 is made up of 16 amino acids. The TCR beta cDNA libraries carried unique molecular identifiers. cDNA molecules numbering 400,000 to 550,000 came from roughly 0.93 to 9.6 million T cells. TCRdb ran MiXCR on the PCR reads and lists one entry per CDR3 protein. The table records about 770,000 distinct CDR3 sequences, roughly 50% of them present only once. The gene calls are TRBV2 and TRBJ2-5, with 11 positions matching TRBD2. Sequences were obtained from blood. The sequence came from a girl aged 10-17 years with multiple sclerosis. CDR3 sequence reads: CASSGMLAGGGETQYF. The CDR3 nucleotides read TGTGCCAGCAGTGGGATGCTAGCGGGAGGAGGAGAGACCCAGTACTTC.